This T cell receptor (beta chain) was sequenced in a study of T cell changes during pregnancy in multiple sclerosis. The germline V gene encodes CDR1 LNHDA and CDR2 SQIVND (reference sequence). V was trimmed by 4 bases and J by 0 bases, leaving 6 bases between them. This CDR3 is 13 amino acids long. The protocol was immunoSEQ multiplex PCR, while the TCRdb copy is restricted to in-frame clones and leaves out a portion. The sample has 20,000 to 25,000 clones; around nine tenths are singletons. The V call is TRBV19, the J call TRBJ1-1; no reliable D call. The sample consisted of CD8+ T cells from peripheral blood mononuclear cells, taken in the first trimester of pregnancy. The sequence was obtained from a female donor in good health, enrolled as a control in a pregnancy study. Written as DNA, the CDR3 is TGTGCCAGTAGTACCCCCATGAACACTGAAGCTTTCTTT. It is translated as CASSTPMNTEAFF.